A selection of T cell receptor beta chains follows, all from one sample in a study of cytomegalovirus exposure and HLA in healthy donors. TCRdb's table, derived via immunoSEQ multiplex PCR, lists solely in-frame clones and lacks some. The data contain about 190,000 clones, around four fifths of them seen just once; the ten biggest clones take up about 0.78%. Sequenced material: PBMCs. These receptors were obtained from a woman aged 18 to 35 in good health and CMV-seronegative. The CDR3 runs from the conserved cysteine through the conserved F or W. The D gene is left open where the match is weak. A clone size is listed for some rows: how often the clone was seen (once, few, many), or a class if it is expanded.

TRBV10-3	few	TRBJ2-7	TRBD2	TGTGCCATCAGTGCAAGCCCCCAGGGGGTGCCGGGACTAGCGGCTTACGAGCAGTACTTC	CAISASPQGVPGLAAYEQYF
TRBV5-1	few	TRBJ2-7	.	TGCGCCAGCAGCTTGACTAGCCTGAGCTCCTACGAGCAGTACTTC	CASSLTSLSSYEQYF
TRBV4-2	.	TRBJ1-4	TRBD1	TGTGCCAGCAGCCAGCCCGACAGGGAGGAAAAACTGTTTTTT	CASSQPDREEKLFF
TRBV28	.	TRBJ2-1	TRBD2	TGTGCCAGCAGCCTTAGCGGGAGGGCCTTGAATGAGCAGTTCTTC	CASSLSGRALNEQFF
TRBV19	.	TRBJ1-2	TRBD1	TGTGCCAGTAGTATTAACCGGGACAGGCCCTATGGCTACACCTTC	CASSINRDRPYGYTF
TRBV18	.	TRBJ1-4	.	TGTGCCAGCTCACCCAGGGCCCGTTTTGGGGGGGCCGGTGAAAAACTGTTTTTT	CASSPRARFGGAGEKLFF
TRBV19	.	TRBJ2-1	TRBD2	TGTGCCAGTACCCTTACTAGCGGGAGAGGAGAGCAGTTCTTC	CASTLTSGRGEQFF
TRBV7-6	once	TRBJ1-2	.	TGTGCCAGCAGCCCGGAAGCTGGGGGGAACTATGGCTACACCTTC	CASSPEAGGNYGYTF
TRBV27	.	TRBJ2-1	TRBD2	TGTGCCAGCAGTTCGACTAGCGGGGTGAACAATGAGCAGTTCTTC	CASSSTSGVNNEQFF
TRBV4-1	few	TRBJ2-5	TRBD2	TGCGCCAGCAGCCAAGATTCTAGCGGGGAGACCCAGTACTTC	CASSQDSSGETQYF
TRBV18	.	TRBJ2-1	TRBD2	TGTGCCAGCTCCCTTGGGAGGGCCACCTACAATGAGCAGTTCTTC	CASSLGRATYNEQFF
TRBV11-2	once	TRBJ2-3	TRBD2	TGTGCCAGCAGCCAAGGACTAGCGGGGGGCACAGATACGCAGTATTTT	CASSQGLAGGTDTQYF
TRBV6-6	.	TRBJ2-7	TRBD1	TGTGCCAGCAGTTCGACAGGGAGCTACGAGCAGTACTTC	CASSSTGSYEQYF
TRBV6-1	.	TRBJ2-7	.	TGTGCCAGCAGTGCCGGGAAAAATCAATACGAGCAGTACTTC	CASSAGKNQYEQYF
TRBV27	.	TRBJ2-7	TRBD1	TGTGCCAGCAGTTTATTGCCCCGGACAGGCTATTACGAGCAGTACTTC	CASSLLPRTGYYEQYF
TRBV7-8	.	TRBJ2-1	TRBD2	TGTGCCAGCAGCGACCCGACTAGCGGGAGGGCCTCTCACAATGAGCAGTTCTTC	CASSDPTSGRASHNEQFF
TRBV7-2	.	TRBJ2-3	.	TGTGCCAGCAGCTCCAGGGTTACAGATACGCAGTATTTT	CASSSRVTDTQYF
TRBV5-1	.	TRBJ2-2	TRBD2	TGCGCCAGCAGCACGGGACTAGCGGGGGCGGAGCTGTTTTTT	CASSTGLAGAELFF
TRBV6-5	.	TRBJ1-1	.	TGTGCCAGCAGTTACGGCCCCCTCACCACTGAAGCTTTCTTT	CASSYGPLTTEAFF
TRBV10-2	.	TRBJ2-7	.	TGCGCCAGCAGTGAGTCGGACACCTCCTCCTACGAGCAGTACTTC	CASSESDTSSYEQYF
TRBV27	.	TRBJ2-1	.	TGTGCCAGCAGTTTATCAGGAGGCCGCAATGAGCAGTTCTTC	CASSLSGGRNEQFF
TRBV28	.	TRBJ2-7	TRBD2	TGTGCCAGCAGGCCCCCGGGACTAGCGGGAAACGAGCAGTACTTC	CASRPPGLAGNEQYF
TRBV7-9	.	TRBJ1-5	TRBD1	TGTGCCAGCAGCCAGACAGGGGAAAGTCAGCCCCAGCATTTT	CASSQTGESQPQHF
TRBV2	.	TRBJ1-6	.	TGTGCCAGCAGCGAACAGGGATTCGGTAATTCACCCCTCCACTTT	CASSEQGFGNSPLHF
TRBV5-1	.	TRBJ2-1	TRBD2	TGCGCCAGCAGCTCCCTCCCCTTGCCGGCGGGACTAGCGGACAATGAGCAGTTCTTC	CASSSLPLPAGLADNEQFF
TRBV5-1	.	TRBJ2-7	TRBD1	TGCGCCAGCAGAAAAGGGACAGGGCACAACGAGCAGTACTTC	CASRKGTGHNEQYF
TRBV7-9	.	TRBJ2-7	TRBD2	TGTGCCAGCAGCTTCGGACTAGCCTTGGGCGAGCAGTACTTC	CASSFGLALGEQYF
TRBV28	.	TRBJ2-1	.	TGTGCCAGCACCTACATGTGGGGCTACAGCTCCTACAATGAGCAGTTCTTC	CASTYMWGYSSYNEQFF
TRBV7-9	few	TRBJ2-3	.	TGTGCCAGCAGCTTCCGGGACACACCTAGCACAGATACGCAGTATTTT	CASSFRDTPSTDTQYF